This is a list of T cell receptor beta chains from one sample in a study of metastatic and nonmetastatic thyroid tumors. TCRdb reanalyzed the PCR reads with MiXCR. The sample yields under 25,000 clones, around a quarter seen once. Input material: blood. The receptors were gathered from a female donor with papillary thyroid cancer or a benign thyroid nodule (not recorded which). Some clones in this sample may be carry-over from other donors' samples. The CDR3 runs from the conserved cysteine through the conserved F or W. A D gene is named only where the DNA matches it firmly. Only some rows state a clone size, as once, few, many or a class for expanded clones.

d_call j_call v_call clone_size cdr3_aa cdr3_nt
NA TRBJ1-4 TRBV30 NA CAWSAPWTGTNEKLFF TGTGCCTGGAGTGCCCCCTGGACGGGAACTAATGAAAAACTGTTTTTT
TRBD1 TRBJ2-7 TRBV5-1 many CASSSGQGLLYEQYF TGCGCCAGCAGCTCTGGACAGGGGTTGTTGTACGAGCAGTACTTC
NA TRBJ2-4 TRBV20-1 many CSARDAALAKNIQYF TGCAGTGCTAGAGACGCGGCACTAGCCAAAAACATTCAGTACTTC
NA TRBJ1-1 TRBV2 many CATDQSSTEAFF TGTGCCACCGATCAAAGTAGCACTGAAGCTTTCTTT
NA TRBJ1-6 TRBV28 medium-sized CASSSPRGDYNSPLHF TGTGCCAGCAGTTCCCCGAGGGGGGACTATAATTCACCCCTCCACTTT
TRBD2 TRBJ2-2 TRBV20-1 NA CSARDWTSDHTGELFF TGCAGTGCTAGAGATTGGACTAGCGACCACACCGGGGAGCTGTTTTTT
NA TRBJ2-4 TRBV7-3 many CASSLYPQGFQYF TGTGCCAGCAGCTTATACCCACAGGGTTTTCAGTACTTC
NA TRBJ2-7 TRBV7-3 few CASSLYTGSYEQYF TGTGCCAGCAGCTTATATACGGGCTCCTACGAGCAGTACTTC
NA TRBJ2-5 TRBV5-1 NA CASTGAEAQYF TGCGCCAGCACGGGCGCAGAGGCCCAGTACTTC
NA TRBJ1-1 TRBV6-1 few CASSWDTEAFF TGTGCCAGCAGCTGGGACACTGAAGCTTTCTTT
TRBD1 TRBJ1-1 TRBV29-1 many CSVGQGRNTEAFF TGCAGCGTTGGACAGGGGAGGAACACTGAAGCTTTCTTT
NA TRBJ2-7 TRBV20-1 NA CSASVQTYERYF TGCAGTGCTTCGGTACAGACCTACGAGCGGTACTTC
NA TRBJ1-1 TRBV11-3 NA CAISLSGAEAFF TGTGCCATCAGCTTGTCCGGGGCTGAAGCTTTCTTT
NA TRBJ1-1 TRBV13 many CASSLEIGAFF TGTGCCAGCAGCTTGGAAATAGGGGCTTTCTTT
NA TRBJ2-2 TRBV7-9 many CASSQVDRHTGELFF TGTGCCAGCAGCCAGGTGGACAGACACACCGGGGAGCTGTTTTTT
TRBD2 TRBJ2-2 TRBV29-1 medium-sized CSVGTSGSTGELFF TGCAGCGTTGGGACTAGCGGGAGCACCGGGGAGCTGTTTTTT
NA TRBJ2-1 TRBV6-2/TRBV6-3 few CASSYDRGFDEQFF TGTGCCAGCAGTTACGATCGGGGGTTCGATGAGCAGTTCTTC
TRBD2 TRBJ2-7 TRBV12-3/TRBV12-4 medium-sized CASRGTREGLYEQYF TGTGCCAGCCGAGGGACACGGGAGGGCCTTTACGAGCAGTACTTC
TRBD1 TRBJ2-3 TRBV20-1 NA CSARGVDRVEADTQYF TGCAGTGCTAGAGGGGTTGACAGGGTTGAGGCAGATACGCAGTATTTT
NA TRBJ2-3 TRBV19 few CASSIGGGGTDKQYF TGTGCCAGTAGCATTGGTGGAGGGGGAACAGATAAGCAGTATTTT
NA TRBJ2-1 TRBV20-1 many CSARSFTYNEQFF TGCAGTGCTAGATCGTTCACGTACAATGAGCAGTTCTTC
NA TRBJ2-4 TRBV6-5 many CASSYDSGLAKNIQYF TGTGCCAGCAGTTACGATTCGGGACTAGCCAAAAACATTCAGTACTTC
TRBD1 TRBJ2-7 TRBV20-1 many CSATGTGVEQYF TGCAGTGCTACCGGGACAGGGGTCGAGCAGTACTTC
TRBD1 TRBJ1-2 TRBV28 NA CASIGQGAVGYTF TGTGCCAGCATCGGACAGGGGGCGGTAGGCTACACCTTC